This TCR beta chain was captured in a study of T-cell memory formation after mild COVID-19 (dated by TCRdb to the early 2020s). For the wider study: TCR sequence clusters from the two donors were largely donor specific. In two donors, T-cell clones that expanded and contracted after mild COVID-19 were followed by sequencing TCRalpha and TCRbeta repertoires longitudinally. The cohort comprised two young, previously healthy adult volunteers, one female and one male. The investigation overall reported the following: Some responding clones were found in pre-infection memory, which suggests that pre-existing cross-reactive memory T cells took part in the SARS-CoV-2 response. From day 15 to 85, contracting clones showed balanced CD4/CD8 phenotypes, whereas a second wave of clones that expanded from day 15 to 37 leaned towards CD4+. SARS-CoV-2 specificity of the second-wave clones peaking on day 37 was not confirmed. Only a couple of mild cases were covered in the study, and larger cohorts including severe cases with pre-infection samples were considered necessary. Contracting CD4+ clones appeared mostly in the CM and EM memory subsets, whereas CD8+ clones were enriched in EMRA.

PBMCs were isolated by Ficoll-Paque density gradient centrifugation. The sample was run on an Illumina NovaSeq 6000. TCRalpha and TCRbeta cDNA libraries were constructed by 5'RACE with constant-segment primers, with sample barcodes and unique molecular identifiers being introduced. Trizol reagent was used to extract RNA from every sample. Amplification of the libraries took two PCR steps, and the second step added a second sample barcode plus Illumina TruSeq adapters. Sequencing of libraries was performed on an Illumina NovaSeq with 2 x 150 bp paired-end reads. From the authors' description of their analysis: Reads were demultiplexed and collapsed into UMI-guided consensus sequences with migec v1.2.7. Using mixcr v2.1.11, UMI consensuses were aligned to TRA and TRB V and J templates and then assembled into clonotypes. A clonotype was counted as expanded or contracted only if both edgeR and NoisET called the change significant, with noise models trained on biological replicates. For edgeR calls, the cutoffs were a false discovery rate-adjusted p below 0.01 and a log2 fold-change threshold of 1. As an exploratory analysis of dynamics, PCA with hierarchical clustering was applied to max-normalized trajectories of the 1000 most abundant clonotypes. Separately sequenced CD4+ and CD8+ repertoires were used to assign a CD4 or CD8 phenotype to each responding clone. The public reads were reprocessed in TCRdb via fastp at Q25 and MiXCR, keeping in-frame beta chains. Merged by CDR3 protein, the rows form single entries marked with the most common genes and DNA. These V and J calls derive from TCRdb rather than the authors' analysis. The sample table shows around 90,000 distinct CDR3 sequences, and roughly an eighth are seen once. Of the sample, roughly a quarter is held by the ten largest clones.

Trimming removed 6 bases from V and 6 bases from J; the gene matches leave 8 bases unexplained. The CDR3 has 14 amino acids, counting the end cysteine and phenylalanine. Only the CDR3 part of the read is kept: 42 bases, read in frame from the first base. On this clonotype itself: What antigen it recognizes has not been identified. Base qualities are missing; no much larger clone stands one base away.

Sequences were obtained from PBMCs or a T cell subset sorted from them (not recorded which). The rearranged segments are TRBV12-3 or TRBV12-4 and TRBJ1-2, with 9 bases aligning to TRBD1. This clonotype was obtained from an adult woman who had mild COVID-19 (a few samples of this study predate the infection). The sample titles of this study are shuffled in the database, so cell type and time point are left out; the donor was told from shared clones. The DNA sequence is TGTGCCAGCAGGCCGGGACAGGGACCCGATGGCTACACCTTC. This is translated as CASRPGQGPDGYTF.